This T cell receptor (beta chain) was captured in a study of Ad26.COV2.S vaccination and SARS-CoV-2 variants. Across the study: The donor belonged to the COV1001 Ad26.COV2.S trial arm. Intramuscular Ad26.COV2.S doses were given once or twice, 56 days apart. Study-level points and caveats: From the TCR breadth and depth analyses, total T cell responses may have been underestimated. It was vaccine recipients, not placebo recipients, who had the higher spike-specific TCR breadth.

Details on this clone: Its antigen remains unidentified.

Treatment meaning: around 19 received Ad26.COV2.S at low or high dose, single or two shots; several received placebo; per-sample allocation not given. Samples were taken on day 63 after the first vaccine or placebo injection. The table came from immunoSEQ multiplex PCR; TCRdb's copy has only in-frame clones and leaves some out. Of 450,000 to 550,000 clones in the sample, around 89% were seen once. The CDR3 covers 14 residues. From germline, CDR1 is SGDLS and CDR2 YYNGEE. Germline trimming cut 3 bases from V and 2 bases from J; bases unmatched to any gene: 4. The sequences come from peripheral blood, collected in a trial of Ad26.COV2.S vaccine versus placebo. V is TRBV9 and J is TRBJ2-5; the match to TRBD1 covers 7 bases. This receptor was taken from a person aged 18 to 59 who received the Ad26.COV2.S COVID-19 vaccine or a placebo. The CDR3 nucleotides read TGTGCCAGCAGCGCCCCGACAGGGCAAGAGACCCAGTACTTC. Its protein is CASSAPTGQETQYF.